This TCR beta chain was found in a study of blood T cell repertoires in COVID-19. As for the study in general: Samples of COVID-19 (acute and convalescent) were obtained from the United States, Italy and Spain.

The ends lost 7 bases at V and 6 bases at J; junction bases unmatched: 4. The CDR3 runs to 13 residues. Looked up from germline, CDR1 is SNHLY and CDR2 is FYNNEI. Patients in Seattle were enrolled during active infection, then followed longitudinally. Original handling: Using reference gene primer amplification, nucleated cell counts were estimated. Libraries were prepared by immunoSEQ multiplex PCR; TCRdb keeps only in-frame clonotypes and omits some of them. The V and J calls and the clone size are those of that table, but D and trimming were determined from the DNA. This sample has more than 300,000 clones, with 70% to 90% found just once.

This chain uses TRBV2 with TRBJ2-7; 12 bases are a match to TRBD2. The sample taken for sequencing was peripheral blood. The clonotype originates from a young woman with COVID-19, enrolled during active disease. The CDR3 reads CASTLAGGGEQYF. The CDR3 bases are TGTGCCAGCACCCTAGCGGGAGGGGGCGAGCAGTACTTC.